This TCR beta chain was identified during a study of cytomegalovirus exposure and HLA in healthy donors. This clone was recorded a few times. The antigen is undetermined. Trimming shortened V by 3 bases and J by 3 bases, and 8 bases separated the two germline ends. The CDR3 spans 13 residues. Germline V lookup: CDR1 SGHTA, CDR2 FQGNSA. Study observations and caveats: A prior analysis recorded that most TCR beta V segments were productive about 87% or about 30% of the time.

The PCR contained 60 Vbeta and 13 Jbeta primers. The assay was immunoSEQ multiplex PCR, and TCRdb's table has in-frame clones only and misses some. The sample has 150,000 or so clones, 76% seen once. The TCR was taken from a male donor in good health and CMV-seronegative. The chain has TRBV7-2 and TRBJ2-5; D possibly corresponds to TRBD1 (5 bases). Sample: PBMCs. CDR3 in amino acids: CASSFGREETQYF. DNA of the CDR3: TGTGCCAGCAGCTTTGGCAGGGAAGAGACCCAGTACTTC.